This TCR beta chain originates from a study of T cell responses to AZD1222 COVID-19 vaccine. Study observations and caveats: White British people made up most donors, females outnumbered males, and clonal diversity was possibly underestimated. There were vaccine-associated CD4 TCRs across spike, dominant at 160-218 and 743-854.

On this clone itself: Its specificity is unknown.

Sequenced by immunoSEQ multiplex PCR; TCRdb stores in-frame clones only, minus some. The sample has some 92,000 clones, approximately 91% seen once. Source: peripheral blood, taken on day 0 of AZD1222 vaccination. This clonotype was obtained from an adult in good health.

Written as DNA, the CDR3 is TGTGCCAGCAGAAATCCGGGACTAGCGGGGGGGCGTTTTGATACGCAGTATTTT. As protein: CASRNPGLAGGRFDTQYF. The V call is TRBV11-3, the J call TRBJ2-3, with 16 bases matching TRBD2. The CDR3 covers 18 residues. Germline loops: CDR1 SGHNT, CDR2 YENEEA. The junction had 12 bases not matched to a gene; V was cut back by 6 bases and J by 6 bases.